Shown below are 21 T cell receptor beta chains from a single sample sequenced in a study of blood T cell repertoires in COVID-19. Repertoires were generated with immunoSEQ multiplex PCR, while TCRdb's copy carries only in-frame clones and drops some. Here the sample spans about 120,000 clones, about 83% being singletons. Sequencing was performed on PBMCs or T cells enriched from blood (not recorded which). Receptors were obtained from a woman aged 25 to 39 who had recovered from COVID-19.

The genes are TRBV6-5 and TRBJ2-7; TRBD1 agrees at 9 bases. Germline values: CDR1 MNHEY, CDR2 SVGAGI. The CDR3 contains 15 residues. V lost 8 bases to trimming and J lost 0 bases; unmatched junction nucleotides: 8. CDR3 sequence reads: CASSSGTGSSYEQYF. The CDR3 bases are TGTGCCAGCTCTTCCGGGACAGGGAGCTCCTACGAGCAGTACTTC.

The J gene is TRBJ2-3, the V gene TRBV5-1; no firm D call. V was pared by 3 bases and J by 0 bases, with 8 bases between. Germline lookup yields CDR1 SGHRS and CDR2 YFSETQ. The CDR3 has 14 amino acids. The CDR3 loop is CASSSRSSTDTQYF. The CDR3 DNA reads TGCGCCAGCAGCTCGAGGTCCAGCACAGATACGCAGTATTTT.

The chain recombines TRBV19 with TRBJ2-1, with a weak D call TRBD1 (5 bases). Germline-derived CDR1 and CDR2 are LNHDA and SQIVND (reference sequence). With 1 base removed from V and 8 bases from J, the gap between germline ends came to 9 bases. The CDR3 length is 13 residues. CDR3 region: CASSIAWGDEQFF. CDR3 coding DNA: TGTGCCAGTAGTATAGCGTGGGGCGATGAGCAGTTCTTC.

The V call is TRBV19, the J call TRBJ1-2; D uncertain. This CDR3 region has 16 residues. Germline CDR1 reads LNHDA; CDR2 reads SQIVND (reference sequence). V gave up 5 bases and J gave up 0 bases, with 16 bases separating them. The CDR3 DNA reads TGTGCCAGTAGTCCCCTGGGCAGGATTTCTAACTATGGCTACACCTTC. It specifies CASSPLGRISNYGYTF.

This clone was counted a few times. The chain combines TRBV25-1 with TRBJ1-6; TRBD1 might be the D (6 bases). The germline V gene has CDR1 MGHDK and CDR2 SYGVNS. Trimming removed 2 bases from V and 3 bases from J, with 14 bases in between. The CDR3 is made up of 17 amino acids. CDR3 in DNA: TGTGCCAGCAGTGAACGGATGGCAGGGGTCTATAATTCACCCCTCCACTTT. This codes for CASSERMAGVYNSPLHF.

The chain carries TRBV2 and TRBJ2-6; 10 nucleotides match TRBD1. From germline, CDR1 is SNHLY and CDR2 FYNNEI. The trim removed 6 bases at V and 2 bases at J, leaving 4 bases unmatched. There are 16 residues in the CDR3. The CDR3 sequence is CASSDRGLTGANVLTF. Here the CDR3 DNA reads TGTGCCAGCAGCGACAGGGGGCTAACTGGGGCCAACGTCCTGACTTTC.

The rearrangement joins TRBV27 to TRBJ2-7; D perhaps matches TRBD1 (5 bases). Trimming stripped 2 bases from V and 3 bases from J, with 20 bases between. Germline CDR1 and CDR2: MNHEY and SMNVEV (reference sequence). The CDR3 sequence is 17 residues long. CDR3 bases: TGTGCCAGCAGTTTAATTGGCAGCTGGACCCAGGGCTACGAGCAGTACTTC. Its protein is CASSLIGSWTQGYEQYF.

The V call is TRBV28, the J call TRBJ2-2; no clear D gene. The V end was cut by 4 bases, the J end by 4 bases, with 4 bases between. Germline values: CDR1 MDHEN, CDR2 SYDVKM. This CDR3 is 12 amino acids long. CDR3 nucleotides: TGTGCCAGCAGTTCCCGCACCGGGGAGCTGTTTTTT. It codes for CASSSRTGELFF.

The chain employs TRBV4-1 and TRBJ2-5; the D is unclear. The CDR3 is 15 residues long. Trimming took 4 bases from V and 1 from J, leaving 13 bases between them. Looked up from germline, CDR1 is MGHRA and CDR2 is YSYEKL. CDR3 nucleotide sequence: TGCGCCAGCAGCCCTACCGAGATTGCCCAAGAGACCCAGTACTTC. As protein: CASSPTEIAQETQYF.

The gene calls are TRBV30 and TRBJ2-7; D gene uncertain. This CDR3 region has 12 residues. Germline V gene sequence: CDR1 GTSNPN, CDR2 SVGIG (reference sequence). V gave up 1 base and J gave up 3 bases, with 7 bases separating them. The DNA for the CDR3 is TGTGCCTGGAGTGGCAGATACTACGAGCAGTACTTC. Amino acid sequence: CAWSGRYYEQYF. Supplemented by reference TRBV30 and TRBJ2-7, the full variable domain reads SQTIHQWPATLVQPVGSPLSLECTVEGTSNPNLYWYRQAAGRGLQLLFYSVGIGQISSEVPQNLSASRPQDRQFILSSKKLLLSDSGFYLCAWSGRYYEQYFGPGTRLTVT.

The chain uses TRBV2 and TRBJ1-6, with 7 bases aligning to TRBD1. The CDR3 has 15 residues. V lost 6 bases to trimming and J lost 5 bases; unmatched junction nucleotides: 7. Germline CDR1 and CDR2: SNHLY and FYNNEI. The CDR3 DNA reads as TGTGCCAGCAGAGATACTCAGGGGGATAATTCACCCCTCCACTTT. This translates into CASRDTQGDNSPLHF.

The V and J genes are TRBV6-5 and TRBJ2-2; 11 positions agree with TRBD1. V was pared by 6 bases and J by 7 bases, with 7 bases of the junction left unmatched. There are 15 residues in the CDR3. Looked up from germline, CDR1 is MNHEY and CDR2 is SVGAGI. CDR3 DNA: TGTGCCAGCAGCACGGGGACAGGGGGTATCGGGGAGCTGTTTTTT. It codes for CASSTGTGGIGELFF.

This clone was seen just once. The gene calls are TRBV10-3 and TRBJ1-1, with a possible D match to TRBD1 (5 bases). Germline loops: CDR1 ENHRY, CDR2 SYGVKD. CDR3 size: 15 residues. Deletions cut 0 bases from V and 4 bases from J, with 12 bases between. The CDR3 sequence is CAISESSGRVTEAFF. In DNA, the CDR3 is TGTGCCATCAGTGAGTCGAGTGGCAGGGTCACTGAAGCTTTCTTT.

The chain carries TRBV7-9 and TRBJ2-5, with 9 bases lining up with TRBD1. CDR1 and CDR2 from the germline V gene are SEHNR and FQNEAQ (reference sequence). This CDR3 contains 16 residues. V was clipped by 3 bases and J by 0 bases; unmatched bases: 5. The CDR3 sequence is CASSFGTGIYQETQYF. DNA for the CDR3: TGTGCCAGCAGCTTCGGGACAGGGATTTACCAAGAGACCCAGTACTTC.

V usage is TRBV4-2 and J usage is TRBJ2-3; a possible D gene is TRBD2 (5 bases). Trimming pared 0 bases from V and 2 bases from J, leaving 12 bases between. The CDR3 is made up of 16 amino acids. Germline assignment: CDR1 LGHNA and CDR2 YNFKEQ. The CDR3, as DNA: TGTGCCAGCAGCCAAGAGGCGGGCATAGTCACAGATACGCAGTATTTT. It encodes CASSQEAGIVTDTQYF.

This chain connects TRBV3-1 (or the pseudogene TRBV3-2) to TRBJ2-7; no clear D gene. The CDR3 runs 13 residues. Trimming cost V 5 bases and J 0 bases, with 8 bases left between them. Germline V lookup: CDR1 LGHDT, CDR2 YNNKEL (reference sequence). The CDR3 DNA sequence: TGTGCCAGCAGCTGGTTCTACTCCTACGAGCAGTACTTC. Translated: CASSWFYSYEQYF.

This chain connects TRBV28 to TRBJ2-5; 9 bases match TRBD1. The germline gives CDR1 MDHEN, CDR2 SYDVKM. The CDR3 has 16 residues. Germline trimming cut 5 bases from V and 2 bases from J; bases unmatched to any gene: 9. CDR3 in DNA: TGTGCCAGCAGTCCCATTGGGACAGGGCGACAAGAGACCCAGTACTTC. Translated, it gives CASSPIGTGRQETQYF.

This clone was counted a few times. This rearrangement joins TRBV7-2 to TRBJ2-7; 9 bases are shared with TRBD1. The CDR3 spans 13 residues. V lost 1 base and J lost 6; bases outside the gene matches: 1. The germline gives CDR1 SGHTA, CDR2 FQGNSA. CDR3 nucleotide sequence: TGTGCCAGCAGCTTAGGACAGGGGGTCGAGCAGTACTTC. As protein: CASSLGQGVEQYF.

CDR3 protein: CAWSWLADLNTQYF. The CDR3 DNA reads TGTGCCTGGAGTTGGCTAGCGGATCTAAATACGCAGTATTTT. The rearrangement links TRBV30 to TRBJ2-3, with TRBD2 identical over 7 bases. CDR1 is GTSNPN, CDR2 SVGIG, per germline (reference sequence). After removal of 2 bases from V and 7 bases from J, the junction contained 9 bases not matched to a gene. CDR3 length: 14 residues.

This clone appeared a single time. The chain is built from TRBV30 and TRBJ2-7, with 7 bases identical to TRBD1. The CDR3 spans 13 residues. CDR1 and CDR2 from the germline V gene are GTSNPN and SVGIG (reference sequence). Losses at the gene ends were 4 bases for V and 3 bases for J; bases not matched to a gene: 6. CDR3 nucleotides: TGTGCCTGGACGACAGGGACGGACTACGAGCAGTACTTC. This gives the protein CAWTTGTDYEQYF.

This chain links TRBV19 with TRBJ1-6; D call uncertain. This CDR3 contains 15 residues. CDR1 is LNHDA and CDR2 is SQIVND in the germline V gene (reference sequence). Trimming took off 6 bases at V and 8 bases at J, with 17 bases between the two ends. CDR3 residues: CASRNPPRGDSPLHF. CDR3 DNA sequence: TGTGCCAGTAGGAATCCGCCCCGTGGAGATTCACCCCTCCACTTT.